This T cell receptor beta chain was captured in a study of cytomegalovirus exposure and HLA in healthy donors. At the time of sampling, donors were nominally healthy, though unrecorded immune exposures were likely. It was with 60 Vbeta and 13 Jbeta primers that the PCR ran. Sequencing was performed with immunoSEQ multiplex PCR; in TCRdb, only in-frame clones are kept and a portion is missing. The profile shows about 160,000 clones, roughly 70% of them singletons. The TCR sequence derives from a woman aged 45-60 years in good health and CMV-seropositive. The sequencing sample was made of PBMCs.

The CDR3 region is CASSVAGVGDTQYF. CDR3 nucleotides: TGTGCCAGCAGTGTTGCGGGGGTAGGAGATACGCAGTATTTT. The J gene is TRBJ2-3, the V gene TRBV2; 7 bases map to TRBD2. Per the germline V gene, CDR1 is SNHLY and CDR2 is FYNNEI. This CDR3 contains 14 residues. J gave up 5 bases and V 4 bases, and 6 bases lay outside the gene matches.